This T cell receptor beta chain stems from a study of cytomegalovirus exposure and HLA in healthy donors. Overall study context: The approximately 670 first-cohort repertoires and the 95 to 150 validation repertoires shared the same platform, a later analysis reported. Regarding the study as a whole: Cytomegalovirus association was listed for approximately 160 TCR beta chains. Among TCR sequences, most were rare, though some public TCRs appeared in many donors.

The donors belonged to the approximately 120-subject validation cohort, separate from the approximately 670-subject first cohort. CDR3 length equals 11 residues. The germline CDR1 and CDR2 sequences are DFQATT and SNEGSKA (reference sequence). Using immunoSEQ multiplex PCR, the repertoire was profiled, and TCRdb retains in-frame clones only, with some absent. The table shows about 63,000 clones, with approximately 88% occurring only once. This clone appeared once. Its antigen is unidentified. This TCR derives from a woman aged 18-30 years in good health and CMV-seronegative. Sequencing input: PBMCs. The chain recombines TRBV20-1 with TRBJ2-7; TRBD2 agrees at 8 bases. In DNA form, the CDR3 reads TGCAGACTAGCGGAACTACGAGAGCAGTACTTC. It encodes CRLAELREQYF.